This TCR beta chain was identified during a study of T-cell reconstitution after alpha-beta-depleted transplantation in children. Study-wide results and limits: Surviving recipient cells, namely T cells and thymic progenitors, were the source of high day-60 TCRbeta diversity in some patients.

CDR3 length equals 12 residues. V lost 1 base, J lost 7 bases, and 8 bases lay in between. Germline lookup yields CDR1 MNHEY and CDR2 SVGAGI. Unique molecular identifiers tagged the TCRbeta library. Each CDR3 protein is one row after TCRdb ran MiXCR on the PCR reads. The sample carries approximately 980,000 distinct CDR3 sequences, less than 30% recorded once. As concerns this clonotype: What it binds is unknown.

The chain recombines TRBV6-5 with TRBJ2-7, with D unclear. Sequencing was performed on PBMCs, mostly from graft donor cells, taken 360 days after TCRalphabeta/CD19-depleted stem cell transplant. The sequence was obtained from a boy younger than two who had a stem cell transplant for SCID, so the T cells may come from the graft donor. The CDR3 sequence is CASSYWPGEQYF. CDR3 DNA: TGTGCCAGCAGTTACTGGCCCGGTGAGCAGTACTTC.